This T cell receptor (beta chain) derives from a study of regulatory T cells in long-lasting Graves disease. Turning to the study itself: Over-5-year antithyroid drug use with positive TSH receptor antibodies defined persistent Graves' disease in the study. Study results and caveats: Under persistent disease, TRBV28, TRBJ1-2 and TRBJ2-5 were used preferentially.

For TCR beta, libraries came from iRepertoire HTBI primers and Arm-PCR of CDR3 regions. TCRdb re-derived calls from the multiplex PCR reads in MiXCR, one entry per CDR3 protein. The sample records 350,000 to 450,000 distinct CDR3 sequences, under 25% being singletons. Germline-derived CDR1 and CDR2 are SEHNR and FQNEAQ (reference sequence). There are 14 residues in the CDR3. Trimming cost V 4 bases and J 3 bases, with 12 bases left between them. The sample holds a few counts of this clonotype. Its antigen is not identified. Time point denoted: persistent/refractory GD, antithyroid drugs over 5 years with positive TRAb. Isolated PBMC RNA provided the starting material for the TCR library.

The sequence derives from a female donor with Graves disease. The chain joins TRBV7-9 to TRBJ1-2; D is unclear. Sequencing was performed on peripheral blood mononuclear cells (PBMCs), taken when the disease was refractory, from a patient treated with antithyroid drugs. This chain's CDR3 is CASSSLVYDYGYTF. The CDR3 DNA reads TGTGCCAGCAGCTCCCTCGTCTATGACTATGGCTACACCTTC.